The 9 T cell receptor beta chains presented below share a single source sample, sequenced in a study of T-cell memory formation after mild COVID-19. TCRdb used MiXCR to reprocess the 5' RACE reads, holding one entry per CDR3 protein. The sample records over 45,000 distinct CDR3 sequences, roughly a quarter being singletons. Sequencing was carried out using PBMCs or a T cell subset sorted from them (not recorded which). The receptors here all came from a man younger than 35 who had mild COVID-19 (a few samples of this study predate the infection). Cell type and time point are not known.

This clonotype showed up many times. The chain links TRBV3-2 to TRBJ2-7; the table gives TRBD2 as D, unverified against the DNA. TRBV3-2 is listed as a pseudogene. This CDR3 region has 16 residues. CDR3 DNA sequence: TGTGCCAGCAGCCAAGAGTGGAAAGGGCCAACCTACGAGCAGTACGTC. It yields the protein CASSQEWKGPTYEQYV.

This clonotype is judged medium-sized. CDR3 nucleotides: TGCAGTGCTAGAGATTTGACCACCTCCTACAATGAGCAGTTCTTC. As protein: CSARDLTTSYNEQFF. V and J are TRBV20-1 and TRBJ2-1; D not certain. This CDR3 has 15 residues. Deletions cut 0 bases from V and 0 bases from J, with 9 bases between. The germline V gene encodes CDR1 DFQATT and CDR2 SNEGSKA (reference sequence).

The chain employs TRBV6-5 and TRBJ2-3; D is unclear. V lost 0 bases and J 0 bases, leaving 4 bases between the germline ends. There are 14 residues in the CDR3. Per germline, CDR1 MNHEY and CDR2 SVGAGI. CDR3 amino acids: CASSYSRSTDTQYF. The CDR3 bases are TGTGCCAGCAGTTACTCTCGGAGCACAGATACGCAGTATTTT.

This clonotype was recorded a few times. This chain's CDR3 is CASSYGGAAEQYF. For the CDR3, the DNA is TGTGCCAGCAGTTACGGGGGGGCGGCCGAGCAGTACTTC. J is TRBJ2-7 and V is TRBV6-5; perhaps TRBD2 as D (7 bases). CDR1 and CDR2 from the germline V gene are MNHEY and SVGAGI. Trimming stripped 2 bases from V and 6 bases from J, with 11 bases between. The CDR3 covers 13 residues.

This clonotype was counted between two and nine times. This sequence joins TRBV5-1 and TRBJ2-1, with 7 bases fitting TRBD1. V lost 6 bases to trimming and J lost 6 bases; unmatched junction nucleotides: 12. Germline CDR1 is SGHRS and CDR2 is YFSETQ. The CDR3 sequence is 15 residues long. The CDR3 region has the DNA TGCGCCAGCACCCTAGACCGCACAGGGGTCAATGAGCAGTTCTTC. This gives the protein CASTLDRTGVNEQFF.

In this sample, this clonotype turned up a few times. This chain uses TRBV2 with TRBJ1-1, with 7 bases that match TRBD1. CDR3 length: 14 residues. The V and J ends lost 5 bases and 2 bases, in that order; junction bases with no gene match: 5. Germline V gives CDR1 SNHLY, CDR2 FYNNEI. The CDR3 sequence is CASSLRQGNTEAFF. CDR3 sequence (DNA): TGTGCCAGCAGTCTCAGACAGGGAAACACTGAAGCTTTCTTT. The full variable domain, its missing parts supplied by reference TRBV2 and TRBJ1-1, is EPEVTQTPSHQVTQMGQEVILRCVPISNHLYFYWYRQILGQKVEFLVSFYNNEISEKSEIFDDQFSVERPDGSNFTLKIRSTKLEDSAMYFCASSLRQGNTEAFFGQGTRLTVV.

This clonotype was seen more than once but under ten times. The chain links TRBV5-5 to TRBJ2-5, with unresolved D. With 4 bases removed from V and 1 base from J, the gap between germline ends came to 5 bases. The CDR3 extends over 12 amino acids. CDR1 is SGHKS, CDR2 YYEKEE, per germline (reference sequence). CDR3 in DNA: TGTGCCAGCAGCGGGCTCCAAGAGACCCAGTACTTC. It encodes CASSGLQETQYF.

The chain couples TRBV7-9 to TRBJ2-1; a possible D gene is TRBD1 (5 bases). Germline CDR1 reads SEHNR; CDR2 reads FQNEAQ (reference sequence). The V end was cut by 3 bases, the J end by 5 bases, with 8 bases between. The CDR3 consists of 13 residues. CDR3 in amino acids: CASSFDSDNEQFF. CDR3 DNA: TGTGCCAGCAGCTTCGACAGTGACAATGAGCAGTTCTTC.

This chain joins TRBV11-1 and TRBJ2-1; no clear D. CDR3 size: 13 residues. V lost 5 bases, J lost 0 bases, and 5 bases lay in between. Germline CDR1 reads SGHAT; CDR2 reads FQDESV (reference sequence). The CDR3 region has the DNA TGTGCCAGCAGCCCCACCTCCTACAATGAGCAGTTCTTC. Its protein is CASSPTSYNEQFF.